Sequencing of this T cell receptor (beta chain) was carried out in a study of cytomegalovirus exposure and HLA in healthy donors (dated by TCRdb to the late 2010s). For the wider study: A later analysis indicated that the roughly 120 validation repertoires were generated on the platform also employed for the approximately 690 repertoires of the first cohort. In addition to the first cohort of 650 to 750 subjects, a separate validation cohort of 120 different subjects was used. To predict cytomegalovirus infection status, the study combined high-throughput TCR immunosequencing, statistical association of individual TCRs with disease status, and machine learning. The study aimed to test whether cataloging public T cell receptors could reveal signatures of past pathogen exposure. Results the study describes overall, beyond this receptor: Most TCR sequences were observed very rarely across donors, whereas some public TCRs were present in many individuals. The authors suggested that the approach could potentially be generalized to other disease states and immunological phenotypes. The classifier was reported to diagnose cytomegalovirus status with high specificity and sensitivity in both the original and validation cohorts. A later analysis had no HLA typing for the validation cohort, so co-occurrence there was scored across all 110 or so repertoires. A few of the identified cytomegalovirus-associated TCR beta chains were confirmed in vitro to be specific for cytomegalovirus antigens. In a later analysis, TCRs clustered in the first cohort were found to also tend to co-occur in the 120 validation repertoires, with 94% of cluster scores above 0. In the study, approximately 160 TCR beta chains were listed as associated with cytomegalovirus.

With respect to this clone: Its antigen remains unidentified. The input lacks base qualities; no much larger clone sits a single base away.

Ends trimmed: V by 0 bases, J by 4 bases; bases unmatched to a gene: 9. Taken from cysteine to phenylalanine, the CDR3 has 16 residues. Only the CDR3 DNA stays, 48 bases, in frame from base 1. CDR1 and CDR2 were assigned from the germline V gene (reference sequence) as GTSNPN and SVGIG. Separate from the approximately 700-subject first cohort, the validation cohort of some 130 subjects was the group to which the donors belonged. The library was built by means of the immunoSEQ multiplex PCR assay. The source study handled its data this way. A statistical classification framework was built to diagnose cytomegalovirus status from the catalog of TCR beta chain sequences. As stored in TCRdb, this immuneACCESS dataset retains in-frame rearrangements with V and J assigned. A fraction of the clones does not appear; measured against another copy, unresolved V genes explain less than half of the discrepancy, and the remainder lacks a known reason. D and trimming were read from the DNA, whereas the V and J calls and clone size are those reported in that table. Within this sample are 220,000 or so clones, with 90% to 95% of them counted one time only. Roughly 1% of the sample comes from the top ten.

Recombination connected TRBV30 to TRBJ2-1, and 7 junction bases match TRBD1. Input material: PBMCs. The TCR comes from a woman aged 18-29 years in good health and CMV-seronegative. In nucleotide form, the sequence is TGTGCCTGGAGTGTAGATCGGGACAGCAGTTACAATGAGCAGTTCTTC. Its protein is CAWSVDRDSSYNEQFF.